This T cell receptor (beta chain) is drawn from a study of blood T cell repertoires in COVID-19. Study context: Material from acute and convalescent COVID-19 was sourced from the United States, Italy and Spain.

Authors' analysis steps: Reference gene primer amplification yielded estimated nucleated cell counts. TCRdb's copy holds only in-frame clones and misses some; the assay was immunoSEQ multiplex PCR. V, J and clone size are taken as reported in that table, and D and trimming were inferred from the DNA itself. The sample lists more than 300,000 clones, over 70% occurring once. Looked up from germline, CDR1 is SEHNR and CDR2 is FQNEAQ (reference sequence). The CDR3 spans 12 residues. With 5 bases clipped from V and 5 bases from J, the junction kept 1 base outside the gene matches. V gene TRBV7-9 combines with J gene TRBJ2-7; 9 bases map to TRBD1. This TCR came from a woman aged 45-59 years with acute or convalescent COVID-19. Input material: peripheral blood. The CDR3 loop reads CASSRQGDEQYV. The CDR3 DNA sequence: TGTGCCAGCAGCCGACAGGGGGACGAGCAGTACGTC.